The T cell receptor beta chain under discussion was sequenced for a study of Tregs in tolerant kidney transplant recipients. Study results and caveats: Changing PCR primers prevented nucleotide comparison between some patients' samples. The most relevant donor-specific Treg TCRbeta repertoire apparently came from expansion with activated donor B cells. No direct test of biological reproducibility was done here.

The data were produced by immunoSEQ multiplex PCR, yet TCRdb's version contains in-frame clones alone and is incomplete. The sample lists tens of thousands of clones, roughly 90% occurring once. Germline lookup yields CDR1 MNHNY and CDR2 SVGAGI (reference sequence). CDR3 length equals 14 residues. Unmatched junction bases numbered 3, after V lost 6 bases and J lost 1 base. This clone appeared a few times. The antigen is undetermined. Related graft donors supplied nonmyeloablative bone marrow transplants, and mixed chimerism was transient. CD4+CD25+CD127- Tregs, CD4+CD25- non-Tregs, CD4 and CD8 cells were sorted.

The clonotype comes from a human patient who received a combined kidney and bone marrow transplant. Some T cells may arise from the graft donor. The material was CD4+ T cells from blood (PBMCs), obtained 24 months after the transplant. The rearrangement links TRBV6-6 to TRBJ2-7; 10 nucleotides agree with TRBD2. The CDR3 region is CASSTSGDSYEQYF. DNA of the CDR3: TGTGCCAGCAGCACTAGCGGGGATTCCTACGAGCAGTACTTC.